Shown below are 5 T cell receptor beta chains from a single sample sequenced in a study of blood T cell dynamics during melanoma immunotherapy. Data came from immunoSEQ multiplex PCR; TCRdb stores just in-frame clones and leaves some out. Of approximately 11,000 clones listed, roughly 80% are singletons. Time point defined: pre-treatment baseline. The material was blood, obtained from a patient treated with checkpoint blockade. Receptors were obtained from a human donor with melanoma.

CDR3 DNA sequence: TGTGCCAGCAGCTTAACCCCGACAGGGAGGGTAAACACCGGGGAGCTGTTTTTT. It yields the protein CASSLTPTGRVNTGELFF. The chain employs TRBV11-2 and TRBJ2-2; the D call may be TRBD1 or TRBD2 (7 bases each). Germline assignment: CDR1 SGHAT and CDR2 FQNNGV. The CDR3 has 18 amino acids. Trimming removed 2 bases from V and 2 bases from J, with 18 bases in between.

With respect to this clone: Relative to the germline gene, one junction end is altered; a read error may explain this. The V gene is TRBV29-1, the J gene TRBJ1-2; D ambiguous. Per germline, CDR1 SQVTM and CDR2 ANQGSEA. The CDR3 sequence is 15 residues long. The CDR3 reads CSVDITGFSNYGCTF. In DNA, the CDR3 is TGCAGCGTTGACATCACCGGGTTCTCTAACTATGGCTGCACCTTC. The variable domain in full, with the rest retrieved from reference TRBV29-1 and TRBJ1-2, is SAVISQKPSRDICQRGTSLTIQCQVDSQVTMMFWYRQQPGQSLTLIATANQGSEATYESGFVIDKFPISRPNLTFSTLTVSNMSPEDSSIYLCSVDITGFSNYGCTFGSGTRLTVV.

V and J are TRBV28 and TRBJ2-3; D is undetermined. The CDR3 has 14 residues. Germline CDR1 and CDR2: MDHEN and SYDVKM. V lost 5 bases and J 2 bases, leaving 11 bases between the germline ends. The CDR3 bases are TGTGCCAGCAGTCCCGGGCCACTCACAGATACGCAGTATTTT. Translating gives CASSPGPLTDTQYF.

This sequence joins TRBV10-1 and TRBJ1-1; the match to TRBD1 covers 9 bases. There are 14 residues in the CDR3. The ends lost 4 bases at V and 5 bases at J; junction bases unmatched: 5. The germline CDR1 and CDR2 sequences are WNHNN and SYGVQD (reference sequence). CDR3 sequence: CASSAGQGGTEAFF. In DNA, the CDR3 is TGCGCCAGCAGTGCGGGACAGGGTGGAACTGAAGCTTTCTTT.

The rearrangement uses TRBV7-2 and TRBJ2-1, with 7 bases aligning to TRBD1. This CDR3 contains 15 residues. The J segment lost 6 bases and the V segment lost 3 bases, leaving 8 bases of the junction unmatched. Germline V lookup: CDR1 SGHTA, CDR2 FQGNSA. As DNA, the CDR3 is TGTGCCAGCAGCTTGGACAGGTTAGTTTCCAATGAGCAGTTCTTC. It is translated as CASSLDRLVSNEQFF. The full variable domain, rest sourced from reference TRBV7-2 and TRBJ2-1, is GAGVSQSPSNKVTEKGKDVELRCDPISGHTALYWYRQSLGQGLEFLIYFQGNSAPDKSGLPSDRFSAERTGGSVSTLTIQRTQQEDSAVYLCASSLDRLVSNEQFFGPGTRLTVL.